This entry describes one TCR beta chain. Original handling: It was from reference gene primer amplification that nucleated cell counts were estimated. The repertoire was sequenced with immunoSEQ multiplex PCR; TCRdb's copy has only in-frame clones and lacks some. V and J calls and clone size are given by that table; D and trimming were obtained from the DNA. The repertoire consists of 140,000 to 150,000 clones, with roughly 80% occurring once and the leading ten covering 16%. This sample was included in a study of blood T cell repertoires in COVID-19. Turning to the study itself: Acute and convalescent COVID-19 samples came from the United States, Italy and Spain. PBMCs, B-cell-depleted T cells, or T cells were the source of the cDNA or gDNA that made up the material.

The length of the CDR3 is 13 residues. V lost 6 bases, J lost 14 bases, and 8 bases stayed unmatched. The germline CDR1 and CDR2 sequences are SGHTA and FQGNSA. The rearrangement links TRBV7-2 to TRBJ1-6, with 9 positions matching TRBD1. This receptor was taken from a man in his forties or fifties with acute or convalescent COVID-19. Sequenced material: peripheral blood. CDR3 nucleotides: TGTGCCAGCAGTTTAATGGGACAGGGCACCCTCCACTTT. Translated: CASSLMGQGTLHF.